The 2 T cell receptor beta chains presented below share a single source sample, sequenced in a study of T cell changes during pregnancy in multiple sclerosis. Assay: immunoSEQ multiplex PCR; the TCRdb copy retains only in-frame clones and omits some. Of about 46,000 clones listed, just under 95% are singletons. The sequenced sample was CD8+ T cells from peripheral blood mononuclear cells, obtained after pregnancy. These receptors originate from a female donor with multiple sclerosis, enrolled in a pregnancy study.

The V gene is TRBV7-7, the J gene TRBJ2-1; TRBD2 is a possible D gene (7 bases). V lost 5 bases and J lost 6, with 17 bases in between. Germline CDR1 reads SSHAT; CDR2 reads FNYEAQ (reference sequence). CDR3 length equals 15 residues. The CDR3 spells CASSPLKGGVNEQFF. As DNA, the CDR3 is TGTGCCAGCAGCCCTCTAAAGGGGGGGGTCAATGAGCAGTTCTTC.

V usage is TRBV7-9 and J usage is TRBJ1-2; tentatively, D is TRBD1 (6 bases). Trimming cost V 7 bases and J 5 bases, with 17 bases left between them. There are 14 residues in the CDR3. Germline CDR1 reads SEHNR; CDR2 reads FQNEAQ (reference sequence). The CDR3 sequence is CASTLTGARYGYTF. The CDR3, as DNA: TGTGCCAGCACCCTGACAGGTGCTAGGTATGGCTACACCTTC.